The clone carrying this TCR beta chain occurred once. Its specificity is not known. Trimming took 5 bases from V and 2 from J; bases not matched to a gene: 7. The germline V gene has CDR1 MNHNY and CDR2 SVGAGI (reference sequence). CDR3 length: 15 amino acids. Profiling relied on immunoSEQ multiplex PCR, and the TCRdb table lists in-frame clones only, not all of them. Found here are 110,000 or so clones, approximately 90% of them singletons; the top ten hold just under 8.5%. The data were obtained in a study of identifying expanded T cells in peripheral blood. Healthy donors had no documented immune events, such as infections, while sampled. Study outcomes and limitations: Variance in clone template counts between approximately two-week samples significantly increased with total template count across all healthy donors.

The sequencing sample was made of blood. The source of this sequence is a person aged 18 to 75 in good health. The chain has TRBV6-6 and TRBJ2-3, with TRBD2 matching over 7 bases. The CDR3 DNA is TGTGCCAGCAGTCCCCTAGCGGAGCCCACAGATACGCAGTATTTT. Amino acids: CASSPLAEPTDTQYF.